Below are 25 T cell receptor beta chains sequenced from a single sample in a study of Ad26.COV2.S vaccination and SARS-CoV-2 variants. Measured with immunoSEQ multiplex PCR; TCRdb has only the in-frame clones, and not every one. This repertoire shows 350,000 to 450,000 clones, about 90% found once; its top ten account for about 3.9%. The sequencing here drew on peripheral blood, taken after recovery from COVID-19. Receptor source: a human donor who had recovered from COVID-19.

V and J are TRBV14 and TRBJ2-7; D possibly corresponds to TRBD2 (5 bases). Trimming pared 0 bases from V and 3 bases from J, leaving 12 bases between. CDR3 size: 15 residues. The germline V gene encodes CDR1 SGHDN and CDR2 FVKESK. This CDR3 reads CASSQDLGGYYEQYF. CDR3 bases: TGTGCCAGCAGCCAAGATTTAGGCGGGTACTACGAGCAGTACTTC.

The V gene is TRBV10-3, the J gene TRBJ2-7; D tentatively fits TRBD1 or TRBD2 (5 bases each). The CDR3 totals 13 residues. Germline V gives CDR1 ENHRY, CDR2 SYGVKD. V lost 8 bases and J 2 bases, leaving 13 bases between the germline ends. CDR3 protein: CAICRDPTYEQYF. The CDR3 region has the DNA TGTGCCATCTGCCGGGACCCTACCTACGAGCAGTACTTC.

This chain uses TRBV5-8 with TRBJ2-5, with 7 bases identical to TRBD1. Losses at the gene ends were 2 bases for V and 2 bases for J; bases not matched to a gene: 6. The CDR3 covers 15 residues. The germline gives CDR1 SGHTS, CDR2 YDEGEE. CDR3 protein: CASSFGQALQETQYF. DNA for the CDR3: TGTGCCAGCAGCTTCGGACAGGCTCTACAAGAGACCCAGTACTTC. Full variable domain (missing parts from reference TRBV5-8 and TRBJ2-5): EAGVTQSPTHLIKTRGQQATLRCSPISGHTSVYWYQQALGLGLQFLLWYDEGEERNRGNFPPRFSGRQFPNYSSELNVNALELEDSALYLCASSFGQALQETQYFGPGTRLLVL.

The genes are TRBV12-5 and TRBJ1-1, with no clear D. The CDR3 has 12 amino acids. The germline CDR1 and CDR2 sequences are LGHNT and FRNRAP. V was cut by 6 bases and J by 6 bases, with 11 bases left in between. The CDR3 DNA follows: TGTGCTAGTGGATACCACGGCGCTGAAGCTTTCTTT. It translates to CASGYHGAEAFF.

This clone was seen once. The J gene is TRBJ1-2, the V gene TRBV6-2 or TRBV6-3; 9 bases are a match to TRBD1. J lost 3 bases, V lost 2 bases, and 10 bases had no gene match. The CDR3 covers 17 residues. Germline lookup yields CDR1 MNHEY and CDR2 SVGEGT. CDR3 nucleotide sequence: TGTGCCAGCAGTTACGCGGGACAGGGCCCTCCGGACTATGGCTACACCTTC. This gives the protein CASSYAGQGPPDYGYTF.

The V call is TRBV25-1, the J call TRBJ2-5; TRBD2 might be the D (5 bases). Trimming pared 11 bases from V and 0 bases from J, leaving 22 bases between. Germline CDR1 MGHDK, CDR2 SYGVNS. The CDR3 length is 16 residues. The CDR3 spells CAQTTSPQANQETQYF. Written as DNA, the CDR3 is TGTGCCCAGACTACTTCCCCGCAGGCTAACCAAGAGACCCAGTACTTC.

This clone has a single count. The chain joins TRBV2 to TRBJ1-6; 8 bases are a match to TRBD1. The germline V gene has CDR1 SNHLY and CDR2 FYNNEI. The CDR3 has 13 amino acids. V lost 8 bases, J lost 5 bases, and 2 bases stayed unmatched. The CDR3 DNA sequence: TGTGCCAGCCAGACAGGGGATAATTCACCCCTCCACTTT. Protein sequence: CASQTGDNSPLHF.

V usage is TRBV21-1 and J usage is TRBJ2-5; the table's D call, TRBD1, has no DNA check behind it. TRBV21-1 is given as a pseudogene. This CDR3 is built from 14 residues. The CDR3 DNA sequence: TGTGCCAGCAGCAAACGAACAGGGCCGGAGACCCAGTACTTC. Residues: CASSKRTGPETQYF.

This clone was observed a few times. In the same sample, other DNA sequences code for this CDR3. The chain employs TRBV5-1 and TRBJ1-1; no clear D gene. Germline V gene data show CDR1 as SGHRS and CDR2 as YFSETQ. V dropped 0 bases and J dropped 1 base, with 4 bases sitting between them. This CDR3 contains 13 residues. The CDR3 DNA reads as TGCGCCAGCAGCTTGGAGGGGAACACTGAAGCTTTCTTT. Protein: CASSLEGNTEAFF. Full variable domain (outside the CDR3, taken from reference TRBV5-1 and TRBJ1-1): KAGVTQTPRYLIKTRGQQVTLSCSPISGHRSVSWYQQTPGQGLQFLFEYFSETQRNKGNFPGRFSGRQFSNSRSEMNVSTLELGDSALYLCASSLEGNTEAFFGQGTRLTVV.

The chain joins TRBV11-3 to TRBJ1-1; 9 bases are shared with TRBD1. This CDR3 region has 14 residues. Germline trimming cut 5 bases from V and 4 bases from J; bases unmatched to any gene: 5. CDR1 SGHNT and CDR2 YENEEA come from the germline V gene. DNA for the CDR3: TGTGCCAGCAGCAGGACAGGGGACGGCACTGAAGCTTTCTTT. Amino acids: CASSRTGDGTEAFF.

V gene TRBV5-1 combines with J gene TRBJ2-6, with 9 bases lining up with TRBD1. V lost 5 bases to trimming and J lost 1 base; unmatched junction nucleotides: 10. Germline V lookup: CDR1 SGHRS, CDR2 YFSETQ. This CDR3 is 18 amino acids long. The CDR3 region has the DNA TGCGCCAGCAGTCCCCCGCCGGGACAGGGTTCTGGGGCCAACGTCCTGACTTTC. Translating it yields CASSPPPGQGSGANVLTF.

This clone was found once. The genes are TRBV9 and TRBJ1-2, with D hard to call. The CDR3 has 12 amino acids. The germline CDR1 and CDR2 sequences are SGDLS and YYNGEE. V was pared by 5 bases and J by 6 bases, with 11 bases between. CDR3 amino acids: CASSSLADGYTF. In DNA, the CDR3 is TGTGCCAGCAGTTCTCTCGCGGATGGCTACACCTTC.

V and J are TRBV6-2 or TRBV6-3 and TRBJ2-6; D is perhaps TRBD1 (6 bases). The CDR3 is 16 residues long. The germline V and J ends were trimmed by 2 bases and 1 base, with 9 bases remaining between them. CDR1 and CDR2 (germline): MNHEY, SVGEGT. CDR3 nucleotide sequence: TGTGCCAGCAGTTACCAAGGGGGATCTGGGGCCAACGTCCTGACTTTC. As protein: CASSYQGGSGANVLTF.

This clone showed up just once. The chain couples TRBV3-1 (or the pseudogene TRBV3-2) to TRBJ2-1, with TRBD2 matching over 9 bases. V was clipped by 4 bases and J by 4 bases; unmatched bases: 8. The CDR3 loop spans 16 amino acids. The V gene's germline CDR1 is LGHDT and CDR2 YNNKEL (reference sequence). CDR3 region: CASSPVAGGLYNEQFF. The CDR3 DNA reads as TGTGCCAGCAGCCCCGTTGCGGGGGGGCTTTACAATGAGCAGTTCTTC.

The chain is built from TRBV6-2 or TRBV6-3 and TRBJ2-1, with a possible D match to TRBD1 (6 bases). The CDR3 runs to 16 residues. Germline values: CDR1 MNHEY, CDR2 SVGEGT. Trimming took 5 bases from V and 0 from J, leaving 14 bases between them. The CDR3 sequence is CASSDRNGVSYNEQFF. The CDR3 region has the DNA TGTGCCAGCAGTGACAGGAACGGGGTCTCCTACAATGAGCAGTTCTTC.

This clone was seen only once. This chain connects TRBV27 to TRBJ2-1; D remains unclear. V lost 7 bases, J lost 8 bases, and 15 bases lay in between. CDR3 length equals 13 residues. Germline CDR1 MNHEY, CDR2 SMNVEV (reference sequence). The CDR3 protein is CASTDLVADEQFF. The CDR3 bases are TGTGCCAGCACCGACTTAGTTGCCGATGAGCAGTTCTTC.

The rearrangement joins TRBV27 to TRBJ2-2, with 7 bases matching TRBD1. The J segment lost 8 bases and the V segment lost 6 bases, leaving 6 bases of the junction unmatched. The CDR3 is made up of 13 amino acids. Germline lookup yields CDR1 MNHEY and CDR2 SMNVEV (reference sequence). The CDR3 loop reads CASRRGQVGELFF. The CDR3 region has the DNA TGTGCCAGCAGGAGAGGACAGGTGGGGGAGCTGTTTTTT.

A note on this clone: The junction does not match germline at one end; this may be a read error. The chain is built from TRBV19 and TRBJ1-1; D is ambiguous. The length of the CDR3 is 16 residues. Germline V CDR1 and CDR2: LNHDA, SQIVND (reference sequence). The CDR3 DNA follows: TGTGCTAGTACAATCGACCTTGCCCGAGGTCCCCGCGGGGCTTTCTTT. It encodes CASTIDLARGPRGAFF. The whole variable domain, filled in from reference TRBV19 and TRBJ1-1, reads DGGITQSPKYLFRKEGQNVTLSCEQNLNHDAMYWYRQDPGQGLRLIYYSQIVNDFQKGDIAEGYSVSREKKESFPLTVTSAQKNPTAFYLCASTIDLARGPRGAFFGQGTRLTVV.

The chain employs TRBV25-1 and TRBJ1-1; D uncertain. The CDR3 runs to 13 residues. Germline V gene data show CDR1 as MGHDK and CDR2 as SYGVNS. Deletions cut 3 bases from V and 6 bases from J, with 11 bases between. CDR3 sequence (DNA): TGTGCCAGCAGTGAGGGTCGGCGGGCTGAAGCTTTCTTT. It specifies CASSEGRRAEAFF.

The rearrangement uses TRBV6-2 or TRBV6-3 and TRBJ2-2; D call uncertain. Germline V gives CDR1 MNHEY, CDR2 SVGEGT. The V end was cut by 3 bases, the J end by 3 bases, with 8 bases between. The CDR3 covers 14 residues. The CDR3 is CASSYGSYTGELFF. CDR3 nucleotides: TGTGCCAGCAGTTATGGTTCGTACACCGGGGAGCTGTTTTTT.

This chain joins TRBV5-4 and TRBJ1-2; D call uncertain. Germline CDR1 and CDR2: SGHNT and YYREEE (reference sequence). V gave up 4 bases and J gave up 0 bases, with 16 bases separating them. This CDR3 region has 16 residues. Here the CDR3 DNA reads TGTGCCAGCAGCGGGCCCGACACAAGAGCTAACTATGGCTACACCTTC. Translating it yields CASSGPDTRANYGYTF.

This chain joins TRBV23-1 and TRBJ2-2; D is possibly TRBD1 or TRBD2 (5 bases each). TRBV23-1 is given ORF status, its function remaining uncertain. V was clipped by 7 bases and J by 4 bases, with 16 bases between them. This CDR3 has 15 amino acids. The CDR3 DNA is TGCGCCAGCATCTGGGGGTGGGATTTCACCGGGGAGCTGTTTTTT. The encoded protein is CASIWGWDFTGELFF.

This clone was seen only a few times. The chain joins TRBV3-1 (or the pseudogene TRBV3-2) to TRBJ1-5; no firm D call. This CDR3 contains 15 residues. Trimming took 0 bases from V and 6 from J, leaving 12 bases between them. Per the germline V gene, CDR1 is LGHDT and CDR2 is YNNKEL (reference sequence). CDR3 sequence reads: CASSQERQLAQPQHF. Written as DNA, the CDR3 is TGTGCCAGCAGCCAAGAACGGCAGTTGGCTCAGCCCCAGCATTTT.

V is TRBV2 and J is TRBJ2-5; 9 bases align to TRBD2. The J segment lost 4 bases and the V segment lost 7 bases, leaving 13 bases of the junction unmatched. The CDR3 is 16 residues long. Germline CDR1 reads SNHLY; CDR2 reads FYNNEI. CDR3 coding DNA: TGTGCCAGCATGTTTGGACTAGCGCCCGTGGGAGAGACCCAGTACTTC. It translates to CASMFGLAPVGETQYF.

This clone was seen a single time. Other nucleotide sequences in the sample specify the same CDR3. The genes are TRBV6-5 and TRBJ1-4, with 7 bases lining up with TRBD1. Trimming cost V 0 bases and J 5 bases; bases outside gene matches: 3. The CDR3 consists of 15 residues. Germline CDR1 and CDR2: MNHEY and SVGAGI. CDR3 DNA sequence: TGTGCCAGCAGTTACTCGAGCAGGGGGAATGAAAAACTGTTTTTT. Translation: CASSYSSRGNEKLFF.